A single sample gave rise to the 31 T cell receptor beta chains below, sequenced in a study of control samples from healthy donors and cancer patients. Clones were sequenced by immunoSEQ multiplex PCR, and TCRdb holds only the in-frame ones, with some missing. Here the sample spans roughly 130,000 clones, around nine tenths being singletons. Sequenced material: blood. The receptors stem from a man aged 45-65 years in good health.

The chain joins TRBV18 to TRBJ1-4, with a weak D call TRBD1 (5 bases). CDR3 length equals 15 residues. Trimming took 2 bases from V and 5 from J, leaving 12 bases between them. Germline V gives CDR1 KGHSH, CDR2 LQKENI. The CDR3 DNA follows: TGTGCCAGCTCACCATCCCAGGGAGGGAATGAAAAACTGTTTTTT. The encoded protein is CASSPSQGGNEKLFF. Combining the CDR3 with reference TRBV18 and TRBJ1-4 gives the whole variable domain NAGVMQNPRHLVRRRGQEARLRCSPMKGHSHVYWYRQLPEEGLKFMVYLQKENIIDESGMPKERFSAEFPKEGPSILRIQQVVRGDSAAYFCASSPSQGGNEKLFFGSGTQLSVL.

The chain employs TRBV10-2 and TRBJ2-1; D not certain. This CDR3 has 14 amino acids. Trimming took 3 bases from V and 2 from J, leaving 8 bases between them. The germline V gene has CDR1 WSHSY and CDR2 SAAADI. In DNA form, the CDR3 reads TGCGCCAGCAGTGAAGGGTTCACCTACAATGAGCAGTTCTTC. It is translated as CASSEGFTYNEQFF.

This chain joins TRBV6-1 and TRBJ2-5; D unclear. The CDR3 spans 13 residues. The germline V gene encodes CDR1 MNHNS and CDR2 SASEGT. V was cut by 1 base and J by 9 bases, with 12 bases left in between. CDR3 amino acids: CASSEGPTLAQYF. The CDR3 nucleotides read TGTGCCAGCAGTGAAGGACCCACGTTGGCCCAGTACTTC.

The CDR3, as DNA: TGCAGCGTGAAAAACTCCGGACAGGGGTCCGAGACCCAGTACTTC. Protein sequence: CSVKNSGQGSETQYF. This rearrangement joins TRBV29-1 to TRBJ2-5; the match to TRBD1 covers 9 bases. The CDR3 sequence is 15 residues long. Germline V gives CDR1 SQVTM, CDR2 ANQGSEA. With 6 bases clipped from V and 5 bases from J, the junction kept 13 bases outside the gene matches.

The chain is built from TRBV7-8 and TRBJ1-3; D gene uncertain. This CDR3 comprises 18 residues. The V and J ends lost 3 bases and 0 bases respectively, with 18 bases between them. Germline-derived CDR1 and CDR2 are SGHVS and FQNEAQ. CDR3 protein: CASSFFTAGTHSGNTIYF. DNA for the CDR3: TGTGCCAGCAGCTTCTTCACGGCAGGCACCCACTCTGGAAACACCATATATTTT.

This clone was detected once. The chain carries TRBV6-1 and TRBJ1-1; TRBD1 aligns across 10 bases. V dropped 4 bases and J dropped 0; count of bases not matched to a gene: 8. Germline loops: CDR1 MNHNS, CDR2 SASEGT. This CDR3 contains 17 residues. DNA of the CDR3: TGTGCCAGCAGTGGGAGGACAGGGGGGGAATTGAACACTGAAGCTTTCTTT. This translates into CASSGRTGGELNTEAFF.

The J gene is TRBJ1-4, the V gene TRBV9; TRBD1 agrees at 7 bases. Germline-derived CDR1 and CDR2 are SGDLS and YYNGEE. This CDR3 comprises 13 residues. Trimming removed 3 bases from V and 7 bases from J; junction bases left unmatched: 3. The CDR3 protein is CASSETGTEKLFF. CDR3 nucleotides: TGTGCCAGCAGCGAGACAGGGACTGAAAAACTGTTTTTT.

The chain combines TRBV28 with TRBJ1-2; D is unclear. Between the trimmed V and J ends, which lost 3 bases and 4 bases, there was a span of 18 bases. This CDR3 spans 16 amino acids. Germline values: CDR1 MDHEN, CDR2 SYDVKM. CDR3 coding DNA: TGTGCCAGCAGTTTGTCCGGTGGGATTCCGGGCTATGGCTACACCTTC. It specifies CASSLSGGIPGYGYTF.

The V and J genes are TRBV19 and TRBJ1-2; tentatively, D is TRBD1 (5 bases). Germline V gene sequence: CDR1 LNHDA, CDR2 SQIVND (reference sequence). V was clipped by 7 bases and J by 7 bases, with 16 bases between them. The CDR3 consists of 13 residues. CDR3 sequence (DNA): TGTGCCAGTATCCCGGCGGGGGGGATTGGCTACACCTTC. As protein: CASIPAGGIGYTF.

The V gene is TRBV6-5, the J gene TRBJ1-4, with D perhaps matching TRBD1 (5 bases). Germline V gene sequence: CDR1 MNHEY, CDR2 SVGAGI. This CDR3 region has 15 residues. V lost 1 base, J lost 7 bases, and 13 bases lay in between. The CDR3 here is CASSYYPGDGEKLFF. CDR3 nucleotide sequence: TGTGCCAGCAGTTACTACCCGGGGGACGGTGAAAAACTGTTTTTT.

V usage is TRBV7-9 and J usage is TRBJ2-5, with D perhaps TRBD1 or TRBD2 (5 bases each). CDR1 is SEHNR, CDR2 FQNEAQ, per germline (reference sequence). Trimming removed 4 bases from V and 4 bases from J, with 22 bases in between. This CDR3 has 17 residues. The CDR3 sequence: CASSSVRGQGVRETQYF. The CDR3 DNA reads as TGTGCCAGCAGCTCCGTGAGAGGGCAGGGAGTCCGAGAGACCCAGTACTTC.

V is TRBV11-2 and J is TRBJ2-7; TRBD1 matches at 10 bases. Germline CDR1 is SGHAT and CDR2 is FQNNGV. The CDR3 runs 13 residues. The ends lost 5 bases at V and 7 bases at J; junction bases unmatched: 5. Here the CDR3 DNA reads TGTGCCAGCAGCCTTGGGACAGGGGCGGAGCAGTACTTC. Translated: CASSLGTGAEQYF.

This sequence joins TRBV10-3 and TRBJ1-1; D not certain. Trimming removed 7 bases from V and 3 bases from J, with 18 bases in between. The CDR3 runs 15 residues. The germline gives CDR1 ENHRY, CDR2 SYGVKD. As DNA, the CDR3 is TGTGCCATCACCATTAAATGGGGTAAGGACACTGAAGCTTTCTTT. It encodes CAITIKWGKDTEAFF.

This rearrangement joins TRBV7-9 to TRBJ2-1; 14 positions agree with TRBD2. In germline, CDR1 is SEHNR, CDR2 FQNEAQ (reference sequence). Trimming took 6 bases from V and 15 from J; bases not matched to a gene: 7. CDR3 length: 13 amino acids. DNA of the CDR3: TGTGCCAGCAGTTCCGGACTAGCGGGGGGTCGGTTCTTC. Translated, it gives CASSSGLAGGRFF.

This chain links TRBV15 with TRBJ2-3; maybe TRBD2 (6 bases). The CDR3 spans 15 residues. Deletions cut 0 bases from V and 3 bases from J, with 10 bases between. Germline assignment: CDR1 LNHNV and CDR2 YYDKDF (reference sequence). CDR3 sequence: CATSRDRGKTDTQYF. As DNA, the CDR3 is TGTGCCACCAGCAGAGATCGGGGGAAAACAGATACGCAGTATTTT.

V is TRBV6-6 and J is TRBJ1-1, with a possible D match to TRBD1 (5 bases). Trimming took off 0 bases at V and 1 base at J, with 9 bases between the two ends. The CDR3 has 15 amino acids. Germline V CDR1 and CDR2: MNHNY, SVGAGI (reference sequence). In DNA form, the CDR3 reads TGTGCCAGCAGTTACTCGAGACAGTCGAACACTGAAGCTTTCTTT. It codes for CASSYSRQSNTEAFF.

The rearrangement links TRBV11-2 to TRBJ1-1, with D possibly matching TRBD1 (5 bases). Deletions cut 0 bases from V and 9 bases from J, with 11 bases between. Germline V CDR1 and CDR2: SGHAT, FQNNGV. CDR3 length: 13 residues. The CDR3 sequence: CASSLEPVDKAFF. CDR3 in DNA: TGTGCCAGCAGCTTAGAGCCGGTGGACAAAGCTTTCTTT.

The chain combines TRBV12-3 or TRBV12-4 with TRBJ1-6, with D perhaps matching TRBD1 (6 bases). This CDR3 comprises 13 residues. V shed 6 bases and J shed 7 bases, with 10 bases lying between them. Written as DNA, the CDR3 is TGTGCCAGCAGAACTACAGGGAATTCACCCCTCCACTTT. The encoded protein is CASRTTGNSPLHF.

V is TRBV4-1 and J is TRBJ1-4, with D unresolved. The CDR3 is made up of 16 amino acids. V lost 3 bases and J 4 bases, leaving 15 bases between the germline ends. Germline CDR1 reads MGHRA; CDR2 reads YSYEKL. CDR3 bases: TGCGCCAGCAGCCAGTCATCGGTGGGGAATAATGAAAAACTGTTTTTT. Translation gives CASSQSSVGNNEKLFF.

The CDR3 loop reads CASSPKQDFTDTQYF. The CDR3 DNA reads TGTGCCAGCAGTCCTAAACAGGATTTTACAGATACGCAGTATTTT. The chain employs TRBV27 and TRBJ2-3, with a possible D match to TRBD1 (5 bases). V was pared by 5 bases and J by 3 bases, with 15 bases between. Germline V gene lookup returns CDR1 MNHEY and CDR2 SMNVEV (reference sequence). The CDR3 covers 15 residues.

The rearrangement links TRBV20-1 to TRBJ2-3, with TRBD2 matching 7 bases. The CDR3 covers 15 residues. Germline CDR1 is DFQATT and CDR2 is SNEGSKA (reference sequence). V shed 6 bases, J shed 0 bases, and the junction held 9 bases outside the gene matches. CDR3 protein: CSASFWRGSTDTQYF. The CDR3, as DNA: TGCAGTGCCAGTTTTTGGCGGGGGAGCACAGATACGCAGTATTTT.

The chain combines TRBV10-3 with TRBJ2-2; D is ambiguous. The CDR3 sequence is 13 residues long. Germline assignment: CDR1 ENHRY and CDR2 SYGVKD. V gave up 4 bases and J gave up 5 bases, with 8 bases separating them. As DNA, the CDR3 is TGTGCCATCAGTGTTTGGAGTACCGGGGAGCTGTTTTTT. Amino acids: CAISVWSTGELFF.

The rearrangement links TRBV24-1 to TRBJ2-1, with a weak D call TRBD1 (6 bases). This CDR3 contains 15 residues. Germline V CDR1 and CDR2: KGHDR, SFDVKD. The germline V and J ends were trimmed by 3 bases and 2 bases, with 10 bases remaining between them. The CDR3 loop is CATSDHTGTYNEQFF. CDR3 in DNA: TGTGCCACCAGTGATCATACAGGGACCTACAATGAGCAGTTCTTC.

The V and J genes are TRBV2 and TRBJ1-6, with D unclear. Per the germline V gene, CDR1 is SNHLY and CDR2 is FYNNEI. The CDR3 consists of 13 residues. Trimming stripped 3 bases from V and 9 bases from J, with 9 bases between. DNA for the CDR3: TGTGCCAGCAGTGATCTTTGGACTTCACCCCTCCACTTT. Translated: CASSDLWTSPLHF.

DNA of the CDR3: TGTGCCAGCAGCTCGCCGGGACAGGGTCGTTACGAGCAGTACTTC. Translated: CASSSPGQGRYEQYF. The chain uses TRBV7-8 and TRBJ2-7, with TRBD1 identical over 9 bases. Unmatched junction bases numbered 8, after V lost 4 bases and J lost 4 bases. The length of the CDR3 is 15 residues. The germline V gene has CDR1 SGHVS and CDR2 FQNEAQ.

The CDR3 DNA sequence: TGTGCCAGCAGTCAGGACAGTAGCAAAGAGACCCAGTACTTC. Amino acid sequence: CASSQDSSKETQYF. V gene TRBV28 combines with J gene TRBJ2-5; weak D call: TRBD1 (6 bases). Germline CDR1 reads MDHEN; CDR2 reads SYDVKM. The germline V and J ends were trimmed by 5 bases and 3 bases, with 13 bases remaining between them. This CDR3 has 14 amino acids. The full variable domain, rest sourced from reference TRBV28 and TRBJ2-5, is DVKVTQSSRYLVKRTGEKVFLECVQDMDHENMFWYRQDPGLGLRLIYFSYDVKMKEKGDIPEGYSVSREKKERFSLILESASTNQTSMYLCASSQDSSKETQYFGPGTRLLVL.

The chain carries TRBV11-3 and TRBJ1-2, with 12 bases matching TRBD1. The V gene end was trimmed by 5 bases and the J gene end by 6 bases; junction bases not matched to a gene: 7. CDR3 length: 15 amino acids. Germline V gene lookup returns CDR1 SGHNT and CDR2 YENEEA. The CDR3 region is CASSRDRGRLDGYTF. Written as DNA, the CDR3 is TGTGCCAGCAGCCGGGACAGGGGGCGACTGGATGGCTACACCTTC. The full variable domain, its missing parts supplied by reference TRBV11-3 and TRBJ1-2, is EAGVVQSPRYKIIEKKQPVAFWCNPISGHNTLYWYLQNLGQGPELLIRYENEEAVDDSQLPKDRFSAERLKGVDSTLKIQPAELGDSAVYLCASSRDRGRLDGYTFGSGTRLTVV.

The rearrangement links TRBV12-3 or TRBV12-4 to TRBJ1-2; D not resolved. This CDR3 contains 13 residues. The V and J ends lost 1 base and 2 bases respectively, with 5 bases between them. CDR3 bases: TGTGCCAGCAGTTTAGGAGAAAACTATGGCTACACCTTC. It yields the protein CASSLGENYGYTF.

The chain carries TRBV4-1 and TRBJ2-7; D is unresolved. Trimming left V 1 base short and J 6 bases short, with 13 bases between. Germline V gene data show CDR1 as MGHRA and CDR2 as YSYEKL. The CDR3 covers 14 residues. This CDR3 is CASSQGVSPREQYF. Here the CDR3 DNA reads TGCGCCAGCAGCCAAGGGGTCAGTCCGCGCGAGCAGTACTTC.

This clone was found once. This chain uses TRBV11-2 with TRBJ2-3, with TRBD2 as a possible D gene (6 bases). This CDR3 is 17 amino acids long. Looked up from germline, CDR1 is SGHAT and CDR2 is FQNNGV. V was trimmed by 1 base and J by 0 bases, leaving 14 bases between them. The CDR3 DNA reads TGTGCCAGCAGCTTAGGGGGCTGGGGACTCAGCACAGATACGCAGTATTTT. Its protein product is CASSLGGWGLSTDTQYF.

V and J are TRBV30 and TRBJ1-2; no definite D call. CDR3 size: 13 residues. Germline V gene data show CDR1 as GTSNPN and CDR2 as SVGIG (reference sequence). Trimming left V 2 bases short and J 4 bases short, with 11 bases between. CDR3 amino acids: CAWSRHQTYGYTF. The DNA of the CDR3 is TGTGCCTGGAGTCGTCATCAGACCTATGGCTACACCTTC.